Listed below are T cell receptor beta chains from one sample, sequenced in a study of blood T cells in healthy people across ages. In TCRdb, the 5' RACE reads were re-called with MiXCR into one record per CDR3 protein. This sample has hundreds of thousands of distinct CDR3 sequences; approximately 50% occur once, and the top ten carry 25% to 35%. The sequenced material came from blood. The receptors shown here come from a woman aged 60-70 years in good health. The CDR3 runs from the conserved cysteine through the conserved F or W. Each record gives: D gene, clone size, V gene, J gene, CDR3 DNA, CDR3 protein. D genes are given only for firm matches. Size values are once, few and many counts, or a class for expanded clones, and some rows have none.

>TRBD2|few|TRBV20-1|TRBJ2-7
TGCAGTGGACTAGCGGGGACCTCCTACGAGCAGTACTTC
CSGLAGTSYEQYF
>TRBD2|NA|TRBV20-1|TRBJ2-1
TGCAGTGCTAGAGATCCTAGCGGGAGCGGGGATGAGCAGTTCTTC
CSARDPSGSGDEQFF
>NA|few|TRBV7-2|TRBJ2-3
TGTGCCAGCAGCTTAGTGGCTAGGTCGGATACGCAGTATTTT
CASSLVARSDTQYF
>NA|NA|TRBV7-3|TRBJ1-1
TGTGCCAGCACCAAAACAGGGATGAACACTGAAGCTTTCTTT
CASTKTGMNTEAFF
>NA|NA|TRBV6-1|TRBJ2-3
TGTGCCAGCAGTGAATGGGGTTGGGGGCCCACAGATACGCAGTATTTT
CASSEWGWGPTDTQYF
>NA|NA|TRBV20-1|TRBJ1-5
TGCAGTGCTAGAGGGGGGTCGCAGGGGCAACCCCAGCATTTT
CSARGGSQGQPQHF
>NA|NA|TRBV10-3|TRBJ2-3
TGTGCCATCAGGTCTACTGAGGGGCACACAGATACGCAGTATTTT
CAIRSTEGHTDTQYF
>TRBD2|NA|TRBV20-1|TRBJ2-5
TGCAGTGCATCCCGACTAGCGGGACCCCAAGAGACCCAGTACTTC
CSASRLAGPQETQYF
>NA|many|TRBV7-9|TRBJ2-7
TGTGCCAGCAGCCTGCGGGAATCCTACGAGCAGTACTTC
CASSLRESYEQYF
>NA|few|TRBV20-1|TRBJ2-1
TGCAGTGCCCAAGACTCAAGTTCCTACAATGAGCAGTTCTTC
CSAQDSSSYNEQFF
>NA|NA|TRBV5-1|TRBJ2-7
TGCGCCAGCAGCGAGGCCTTAGAGGCGTTCTACGAGCAGTACTTC
CASSEALEAFYEQYF
>NA|NA|TRBV2|TRBJ2-5
TGTGCCAGCAGTGGGGGAGACAGAGAGACCCAGTACTTC
CASSGGDRETQYF